This T cell receptor (beta chain) is from a study of cytomegalovirus exposure and HLA in healthy donors. Study information: Previous work identified 120 million or so unique TCR beta sequences from roughly 180 million T cells. Regarding the study as a whole: The analysis excluded some indistinguishable V segments, including TRBV6-2 and TRBV6-3. Highly shared variants forming one cluster were likely a sequencing artifact.

This PCR relied on a set of 60 Vbeta primers and 13 Jbeta primers. The method was immunoSEQ multiplex PCR; TCRdb's version includes in-frame clones alone and lacks a portion of them. The sample holds about 150,000 clones, around nine tenths seen once. The V end was cut by 0 bases, the J end by 2 bases, with 6 bases between. There are 15 residues in the CDR3. The germline CDR1 and CDR2 sequences are SGDLS and YYNGEE. This clone was seen just once. Antigen specificity is unknown. The receptor's source is a woman in her twenties or thirties in good health and CMV-seronegative. Sequences were obtained from PBMCs. The chain links TRBV9 to TRBJ1-6; D gene ambiguous. This chain's CDR3 is CASSVAGTYNSPLHF. CDR3 sequence (DNA): TGTGCCAGCAGCGTAGCGGGGACCTATAATTCACCCCTCCACTTT.